What follows are 15 T cell receptor beta chains derived from one specimen sequenced in a study of vaccination and CD4 T cells after COVID-19. TCRdb independently ran MiXCR on the PCR reads; one entry per CDR3 protein. The sample has 20,000 to 25,000 distinct CDR3 sequences; roughly 61% are singletons. The source was CD4+ T cells from blood, collected before SARS-CoV-2 vaccination. The receptors were sampled from a human donor who had recovered from COVID-19.

In its sample, this clonotype was seen once. This sequence joins TRBV5-8 and TRBJ1-5; D unclear. The length of the CDR3 is 14 residues. From germline, CDR1 is SGHTS and CDR2 YDEGEE. The V and J ends lost 3 bases and 0 bases respectively, with 7 bases between them. The CDR3: CASSWTDSNQPQHF. Here the CDR3 DNA reads TGTGCCAGCAGCTGGACGGATAGCAATCAGCCCCAGCATTTT.

The chain combines TRBV28 with TRBJ1-5; D gene uncertain. Germline V gives CDR1 MDHEN, CDR2 SYDVKM. CDR3 size: 16 residues. V lost 3 bases to trimming and J lost 0 bases, with 12 bases between them. In DNA form, the CDR3 reads TGTGCCAGCAGTTTTAGAACAGACAATAGCAATCAGCCCCAGCATTTT. As protein: CASSFRTDNSNQPQHF.

The J gene is TRBJ2-7, the V gene TRBV12-3 or TRBV12-4, with TRBD2 matching over 9 bases. This CDR3 spans 18 amino acids. Trimming took 3 bases from V and 5 from J; bases not matched to a gene: 17. This CDR3 is CASSFARLAAPRENEQYF. CDR3 nucleotides: TGTGCCAGCAGTTTTGCGCGACTAGCGGCTCCCAGAGAAAACGAGCAGTACTTC.

This clonotype has more than one count but fewer than ten. The gene calls are TRBV20-1 and TRBJ2-7, with TRBD2 identical over 11 bases. CDR1 and CDR2 from the germline V gene are DFQATT and SNEGSKA (reference sequence). Unmatched junction bases numbered 11, after V lost 1 base and J lost 6 bases. The CDR3 has 16 residues. CDR3 DNA sequence: TGCAGTGCTAGAGGGGGGATGGGGCTAGCGGGAGGCGAGCAGTACTTC. Translating it yields CSARGGMGLAGGEQYF.

This clonotype was recorded a few times. V and J are TRBV28 and TRBJ1-6, with D possibly matching TRBD1 (5 bases). The CDR3 totals 15 residues. Germline CDR1 MDHEN, CDR2 SYDVKM. Trimming stripped 5 bases from V and 7 bases from J, with 15 bases between. CDR3 sequence: CASSLGAVGNSPLHF. CDR3 nucleotide sequence: TGTGCCAGCAGTCTCGGGGCGGTGGGGAATTCACCCCTCCACTTT.

This clonotype was counted only a few times. The chain recombines TRBV24-1 with TRBJ2-5, with D uncertain. CDR1 is KGHDR, CDR2 SFDVKD, per germline. This CDR3 region has 12 residues. V was pared by 3 bases and J by 5 bases, with 6 bases between. The CDR3 reads CATSDPHETQYF. In nucleotides, the CDR3 is TGTGCCACCAGTGATCCCCATGAGACCCAGTACTTC.

This chain connects TRBV9 to TRBJ1-5; D unresolved. Germline lookup yields CDR1 SGDLS and CDR2 YYNGEE. The ends were cut back, 0 bases at V and 0 bases at J, with 7 bases in the middle. This CDR3 region has 15 residues. The CDR3 nucleotides read TGTGCCAGCAGCGTAGAAGGATATAGCAATCAGCCCCAGCATTTT. This translates into CASSVEGYSNQPQHF.

This rearrangement joins TRBV4-1 to TRBJ1-1; unclear D gene. The CDR3 loop spans 13 amino acids. V was trimmed by 4 bases and J by 0 bases, leaving 6 bases between them. CDR1 is MGHRA, CDR2 YSYEKL, per germline. The CDR3 region is CASSLTVNTEAFF. CDR3 bases: TGCGCCAGCAGCCTAACGGTGAACACTGAAGCTTTCTTT.

There are a few counts of this clonotype. The chain carries TRBV7-9 and TRBJ2-3; 11 positions agree with TRBD2. Trimming took 5 bases from V and 1 from J; bases not matched to a gene: 8. CDR1 is SEHNR and CDR2 is FQNEAQ in the germline V gene (reference sequence). The CDR3 is 17 amino acids. Written as DNA, the CDR3 is TGTGCCAGCAGCGTACCGGGACTAGCGGTCCGCACAGATACGCAGTATTTT. Its translation is CASSVPGLAVRTDTQYF.

The rearrangement uses TRBV6-1 and TRBJ1-4; TRBD1 matches 8 bases. The V gene's germline CDR1 is MNHNS and CDR2 SASEGT. The CDR3 is 14 residues long. The ends lost 6 bases at V and 4 bases at J; junction bases unmatched: 4. DNA of the CDR3: TGTGCCAGCAGCCGGACAGGGATTAATGAAAAACTGTTTTTT. Its protein product is CASSRTGINEKLFF.

The genes are TRBV20-1 and TRBJ2-1; D might be TRBD2 (6 bases). The CDR3 length is 15 residues. Trimming took off 3 bases at V and 8 bases at J, with 20 bases between the two ends. The germline gives CDR1 DFQATT, CDR2 SNEGSKA (reference sequence). The CDR3 here is CSASKIRLDSHEQFF. The CDR3 DNA follows: TGCAGTGCTAGTAAAATCCGACTAGACTCTCATGAGCAGTTCTTC.

V and J are TRBV19 and TRBJ2-1; D remains unclear. Between the trimmed V and J ends, which lost 7 bases and 3 bases, there was a span of 10 bases. Germline V lookup: CDR1 LNHDA, CDR2 SQIVND (reference sequence). The CDR3 is made up of 13 amino acids. As DNA, the CDR3 is TGTGCCAGTACCCCGGCTAGCTACAATGAGCAGTTCTTC. Translating it yields CASTPASYNEQFF.

CDR3 sequence reads: CASTRTGRTGELFF. CDR3 nucleotides: TGTGCCAGTACAAGGACAGGGAGGACCGGGGAGCTGTTTTTT. The chain employs TRBV19 and TRBJ2-2; the match to TRBD1 covers 8 bases. The junction had 6 bases not matched to a gene; V was cut back by 7 bases and J by 5 bases. CDR1 and CDR2 (germline): LNHDA, SQIVND (reference sequence). The length of the CDR3 is 14 residues.

This chain uses TRBV6-5 with TRBJ2-6; 10 bases align to TRBD2. The length of the CDR3 is 19 residues. Unmatched junction bases numbered 9, after V lost 4 bases and J lost 0 bases. CDR1 MNHEY and CDR2 SVGAGI come from the germline V gene. The CDR3 bases are TGTGCCAGCAGTTCAACTAGCGGGGACCCCCCCTCTGGGGCCAACGTCCTGACTTTC. Protein: CASSSTSGDPPSGANVLTF.

V usage is TRBV6-4 and J usage is TRBJ2-3, with 12 positions matching TRBD2. CDR1 and CDR2 from the germline V gene are MRHNA and SNTAGT. The J segment lost 4 bases and the V segment lost 6 bases, leaving 2 bases of the junction unmatched. CDR3 length: 14 amino acids. CDR3 sequence: CASSLAGGADTQYF. Written as DNA, the CDR3 is TGTGCCAGCAGCCTAGCGGGAGGGGCAGATACGCAGTATTTT.